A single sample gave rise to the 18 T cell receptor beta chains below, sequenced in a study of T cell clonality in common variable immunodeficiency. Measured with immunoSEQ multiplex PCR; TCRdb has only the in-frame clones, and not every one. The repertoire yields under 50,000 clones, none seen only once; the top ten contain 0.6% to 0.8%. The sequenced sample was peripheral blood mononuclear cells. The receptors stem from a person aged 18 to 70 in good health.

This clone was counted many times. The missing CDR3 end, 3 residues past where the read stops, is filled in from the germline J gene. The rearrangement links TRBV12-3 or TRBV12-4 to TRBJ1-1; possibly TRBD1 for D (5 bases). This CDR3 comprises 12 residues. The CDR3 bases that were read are TGTGCCAGCAGTTTTGCCGCAGGGAAA. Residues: CASSFAAGK. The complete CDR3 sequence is CASSFAAGKAFF.

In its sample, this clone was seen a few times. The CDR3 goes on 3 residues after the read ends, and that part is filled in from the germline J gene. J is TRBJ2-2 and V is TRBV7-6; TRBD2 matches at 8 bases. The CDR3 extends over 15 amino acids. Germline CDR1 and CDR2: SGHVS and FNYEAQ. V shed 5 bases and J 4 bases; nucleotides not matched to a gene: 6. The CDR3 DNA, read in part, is TGTGCCAGCAGCACCGGACTAGCAAGCACCGGGGAG. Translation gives CASSTGLASTGE. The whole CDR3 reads CASSTGLASTGELFF.

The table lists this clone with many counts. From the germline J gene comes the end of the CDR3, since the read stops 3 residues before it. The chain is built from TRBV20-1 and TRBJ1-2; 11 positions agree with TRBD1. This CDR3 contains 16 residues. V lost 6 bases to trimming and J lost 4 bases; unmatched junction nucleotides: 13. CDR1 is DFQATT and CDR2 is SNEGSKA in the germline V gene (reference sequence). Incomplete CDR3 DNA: TGCAGTGCGATCGGGGGGACAGGGGGTATGTTCTATGGC. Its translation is CSAIGGTGGMFYG. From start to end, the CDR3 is CSAIGGTGGMFYGYTF.

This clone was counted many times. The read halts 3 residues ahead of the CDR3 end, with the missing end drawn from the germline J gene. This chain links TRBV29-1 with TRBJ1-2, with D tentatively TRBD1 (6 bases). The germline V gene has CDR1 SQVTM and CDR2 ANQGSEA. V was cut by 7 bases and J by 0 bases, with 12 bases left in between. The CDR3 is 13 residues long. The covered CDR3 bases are TGCAGCGCCTTGACAGGTACTAACTATGGC. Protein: CSALTGTNYG. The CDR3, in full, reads CSALTGTNYGYTF.

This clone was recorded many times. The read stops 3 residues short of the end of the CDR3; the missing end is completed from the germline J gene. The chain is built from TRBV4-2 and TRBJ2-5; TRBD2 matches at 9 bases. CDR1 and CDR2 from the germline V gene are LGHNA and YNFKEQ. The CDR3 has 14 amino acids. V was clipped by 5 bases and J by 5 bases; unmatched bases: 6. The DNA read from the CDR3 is TGTGCCAGCAGCAATAGCGGGAGTGAGGAGACC. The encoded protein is CASSNSGSEET. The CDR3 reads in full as CASSNSGSEETQYF.

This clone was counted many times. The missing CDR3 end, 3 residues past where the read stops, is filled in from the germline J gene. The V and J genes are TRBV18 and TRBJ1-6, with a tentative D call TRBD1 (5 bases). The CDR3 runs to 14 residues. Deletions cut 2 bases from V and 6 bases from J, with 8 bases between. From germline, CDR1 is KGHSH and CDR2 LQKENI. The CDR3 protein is CASSPTGVNSPLHF. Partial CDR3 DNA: TGTGCCAGCTCACCAACGGGGGTTAATTCACCC.

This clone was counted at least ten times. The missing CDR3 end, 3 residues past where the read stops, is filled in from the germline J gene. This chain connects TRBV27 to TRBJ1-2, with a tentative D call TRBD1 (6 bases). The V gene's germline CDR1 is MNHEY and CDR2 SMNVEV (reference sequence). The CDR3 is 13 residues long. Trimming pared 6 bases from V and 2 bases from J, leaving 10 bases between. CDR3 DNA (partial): TGTGCCAGCAGAGAAGGGGGAAACTATGGC. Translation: CASREGGNYG. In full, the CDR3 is CASREGGNYGYTF.

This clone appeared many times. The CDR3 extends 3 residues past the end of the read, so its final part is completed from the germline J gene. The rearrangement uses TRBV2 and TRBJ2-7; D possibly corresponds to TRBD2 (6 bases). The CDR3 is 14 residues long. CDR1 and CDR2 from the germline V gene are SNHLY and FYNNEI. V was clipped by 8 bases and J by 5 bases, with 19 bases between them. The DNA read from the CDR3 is TGTGCCAGCGAGGTTGGAGGGTTTGACGACGAG. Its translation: CASEVGGFDDE. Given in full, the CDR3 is CASEVGGFDDEQYF.

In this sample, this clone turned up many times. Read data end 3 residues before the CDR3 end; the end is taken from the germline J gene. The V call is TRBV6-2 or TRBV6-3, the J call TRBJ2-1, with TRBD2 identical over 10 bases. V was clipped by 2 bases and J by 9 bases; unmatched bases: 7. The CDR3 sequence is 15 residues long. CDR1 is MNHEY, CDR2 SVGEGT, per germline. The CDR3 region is CASSYGLAGVGEQFF. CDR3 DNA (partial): TGTGCCAGCAGTTACGGGCTAGCGGGAGTGGGTGAG.

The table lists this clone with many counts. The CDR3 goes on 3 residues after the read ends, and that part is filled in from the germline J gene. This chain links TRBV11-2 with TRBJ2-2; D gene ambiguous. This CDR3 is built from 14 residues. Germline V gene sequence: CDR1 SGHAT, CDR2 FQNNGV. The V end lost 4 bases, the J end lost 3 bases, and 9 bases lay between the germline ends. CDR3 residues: CASSYPRDTGELFF. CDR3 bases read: TGTGCCAGCAGCTACCCTCGGGACACCGGGGAG. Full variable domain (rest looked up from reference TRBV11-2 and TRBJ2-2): EAGVAQSPRYKIIEKRQSVAFWCNPISGHATLYWYQQILGQGPKLLIQFQNNGVVDDSQLPKDRFSAERLKGVDSTLKIQPAKLEDSAVYLCASSYPRDTGELFFGEGSRLTVL.

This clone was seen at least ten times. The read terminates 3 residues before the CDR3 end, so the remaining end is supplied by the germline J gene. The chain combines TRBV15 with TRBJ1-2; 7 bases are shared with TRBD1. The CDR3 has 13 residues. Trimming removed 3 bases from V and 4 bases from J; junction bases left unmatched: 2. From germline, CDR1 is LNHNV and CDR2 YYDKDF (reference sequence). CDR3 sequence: CATSRTGLYGYTF. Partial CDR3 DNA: TGTGCCACCAGCAGGACAGGGCTCTATGGC.

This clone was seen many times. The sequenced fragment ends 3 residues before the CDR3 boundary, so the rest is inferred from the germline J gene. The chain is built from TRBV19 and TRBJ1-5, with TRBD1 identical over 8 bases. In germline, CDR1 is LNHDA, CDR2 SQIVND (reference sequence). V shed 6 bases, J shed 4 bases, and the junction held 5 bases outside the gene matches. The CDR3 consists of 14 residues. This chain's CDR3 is CASRLQGGNQPQHF. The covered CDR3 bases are TGTGCCAGTAGATTACAGGGGGGGAATCAGCCC.

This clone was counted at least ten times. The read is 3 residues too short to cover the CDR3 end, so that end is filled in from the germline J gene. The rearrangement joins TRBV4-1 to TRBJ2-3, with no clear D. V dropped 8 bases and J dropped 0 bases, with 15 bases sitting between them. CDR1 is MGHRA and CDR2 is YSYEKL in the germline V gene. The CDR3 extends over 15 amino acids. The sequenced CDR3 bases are TGCGCCAGCGCCGCAGGCGTTTCTAGCACAGATACG. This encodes CASAAGVSSTDT. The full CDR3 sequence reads CASAAGVSSTDTQYF.

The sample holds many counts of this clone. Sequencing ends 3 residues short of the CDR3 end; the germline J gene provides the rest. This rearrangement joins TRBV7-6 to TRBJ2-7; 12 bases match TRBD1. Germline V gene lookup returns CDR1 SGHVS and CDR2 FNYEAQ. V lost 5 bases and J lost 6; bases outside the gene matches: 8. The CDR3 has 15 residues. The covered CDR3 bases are TGTGCCAGCAGCCGTTCCGGGACAGGGGGCTTCGAG. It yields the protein CASSRSGTGGFE. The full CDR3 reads CASSRSGTGGFEQYF.

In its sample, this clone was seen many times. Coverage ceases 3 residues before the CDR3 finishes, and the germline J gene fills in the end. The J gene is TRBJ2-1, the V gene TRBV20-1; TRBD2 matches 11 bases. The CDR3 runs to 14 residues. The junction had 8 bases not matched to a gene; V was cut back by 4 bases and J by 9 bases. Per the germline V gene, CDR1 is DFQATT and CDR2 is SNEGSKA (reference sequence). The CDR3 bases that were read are TGCAGTGCTAATAGCGGGAGGGCCGGTAGTGAG. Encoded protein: CSANSGRAGSE. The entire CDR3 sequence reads CSANSGRAGSEQFF.

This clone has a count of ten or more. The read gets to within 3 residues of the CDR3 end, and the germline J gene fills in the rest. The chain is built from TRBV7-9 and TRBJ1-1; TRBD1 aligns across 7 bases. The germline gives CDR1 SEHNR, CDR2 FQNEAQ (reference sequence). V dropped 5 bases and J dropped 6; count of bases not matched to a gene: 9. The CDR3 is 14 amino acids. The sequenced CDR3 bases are TGTGCCAGCAGCCCACGACAGGGTAAACCTGAA. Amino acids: CASSPRQGKPE. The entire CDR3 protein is CASSPRQGKPEAFF.

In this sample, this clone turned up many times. CDR3 sequence: CASSLTADTIYF. The sequenced part of the CDR3 DNA is TGCGCCAGCAGCTTGACTGCGGACACC. The gene calls are TRBV5-1 and TRBJ1-3; no reliable D call. The CDR3 extends 3 residues past the end of the read, so its final part is completed from the germline J gene. The CDR3 loop spans 12 amino acids. Germline CDR1 SGHRS, CDR2 YFSETQ. The V gene lost 1 base and the J gene lost 8 bases, with 7 bases spanning the gap.

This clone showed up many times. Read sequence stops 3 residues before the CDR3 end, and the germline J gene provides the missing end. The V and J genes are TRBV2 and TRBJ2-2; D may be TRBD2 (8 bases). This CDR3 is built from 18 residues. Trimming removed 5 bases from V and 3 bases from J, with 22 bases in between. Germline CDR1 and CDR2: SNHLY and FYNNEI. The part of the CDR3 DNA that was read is TGTGCCAGCAGTACCCCCGTGGCGGGAGGACAGGACACCGGGGAG. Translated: CASSTPVAGGQDTGE. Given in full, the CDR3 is CASSTPVAGGQDTGELFF.